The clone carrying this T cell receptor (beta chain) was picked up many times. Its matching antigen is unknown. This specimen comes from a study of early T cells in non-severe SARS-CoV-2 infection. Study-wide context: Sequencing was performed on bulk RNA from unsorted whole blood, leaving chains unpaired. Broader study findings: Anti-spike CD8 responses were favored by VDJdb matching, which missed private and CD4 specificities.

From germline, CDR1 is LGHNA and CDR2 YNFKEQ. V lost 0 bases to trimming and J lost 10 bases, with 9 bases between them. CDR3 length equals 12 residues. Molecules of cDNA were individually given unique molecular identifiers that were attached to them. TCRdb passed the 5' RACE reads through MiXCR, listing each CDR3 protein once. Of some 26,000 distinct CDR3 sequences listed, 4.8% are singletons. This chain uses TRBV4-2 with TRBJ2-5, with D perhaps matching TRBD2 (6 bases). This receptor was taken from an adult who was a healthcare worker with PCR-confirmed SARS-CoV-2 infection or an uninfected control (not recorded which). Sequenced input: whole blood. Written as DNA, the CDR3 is TGTGCCAGCAGCCAAGATGGGGGAGGCCAGTACTTC. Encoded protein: CASSQDGGGQYF.